These T cell receptor beta chains were read from a single sample in a study of control samples from healthy donors and cancer patients. Sequenced by immunoSEQ multiplex PCR; TCRdb stores in-frame clones only, minus some. Of about 73,000 clones detected, roughly 86% appear once; the ten largest clones hold around 20%. The sequenced sample consisted of PBMCs. These TCRs come from a man aged 55-75 years with lung cancer. Each CDR3 is given without its conserved first and last residue. Each record gives: CDR3 length, J gene, V gene, CDR3 protein.

>12|TRBJ1-1|TRBV5-1
ASSPGGVRGEAF
>12|TRBJ2-5|TRBV5-1
ASSFGPGGETQY
>13|TRBJ1-6|TRBV13
ASSPSQGYNSPLH
>15|TRBJ2-1|TRBV4-1
ASSQGGGYFSYNEQF
>17|TRBJ1-2|TRBV4-2
ASSSHQLGTGGLGNGYT
>10|TRBJ1-5|TRBV29-1
SVGDSNQPQH
>9|TRBJ2-3|TRBV29-1
SVDRRNTQY
>12|TRBJ1-4|TRBV5-1
ASSLRTGSEKLF
>13|TRBJ1-3|TRBV5-1
ASSLDDGSGNTIY
>11|TRBJ1-1|TRBV12-3/TRBV12-4
ASTPRRTSEAF
>9|TRBJ2-1|TRBV4-1
ASSLSNEQF
>10|TRBJ2-1|TRBV24-1
ATQGAHNEQF
>13|TRBJ1-2|TRBV7-9
ASSLGGTGVNGYT
>12|TRBJ1-1|TRBV6-5
ASTKGQMNTEAF
>12|TRBJ1-3|TRBV7-2
ASSLGGSGNTIY
>13|TRBJ2-1|TRBV27
ASSLSDGRATEQF
>12|TRBJ2-6|TRBV30
AWSRGSGANVLT
>17|TRBJ2-5|TRBV3-1/TRBV3-2
ASSQGGFIRGNIQETQY
>13|TRBJ2-3|TRBV5-8
ASSDTGKATDTQY
>12|TRBJ2-7|TRBV2
ASSLDNTGGGQY
>11|TRBJ1-2|TRBV7-8
ASHDRFGNGYT
>13|TRBJ2-6|TRBV30
AWSETGAGANVLT
>20|TRBJ2-3|TRBV4-1
ASSQVPLSPSQAKWGTDTQY
>13|TRBJ1-4|TRBV5-1
ASSLNTGSNEKLF
>13|TRBJ2-3|TRBV4-1
ASSKGAGNTDTQY
>17|TRBJ2-3|TRBV9
ASSVASLAGGLSTDTQY
>11|TRBJ2-2|TRBV3-1/TRBV3-2
ASNLGDTGELF
>14|TRBJ2-5|TRBV7-2
ASSYLSSKAEETQY
>13|TRBJ2-1|TRBV5-1
ASSPPGQGFNEQF
>13|TRBJ2-3|TRBV18
ASSPQGASTDTQY
>16|TRBJ2-7|TRBV21-1
ASSPHHQAGPDPYEQY
>13|TRBJ1-1|TRBV10-1
ASSDPGGVRTEAF
>13|TRBJ1-3|TRBV18
ASSRDRVVRNTIY
>10|TRBJ2-1|TRBV7-9
ASSHVGNEQF
>11|TRBJ2-1|TRBV30
AWSAGNYNEQF
>15|TRBJ2-5|TRBV5-1
ASTENGAGLGQETQY